A selection of T cell receptor beta chains follows, all from one sample in a study of blood T cell repertoires in COVID-19. The method was immunoSEQ multiplex PCR; TCRdb's version includes in-frame clones alone and lacks a portion of them. The table lists about 310,000 clones, around 90% of them singletons. Specimen: peripheral blood. Receptors originate from a man over 45 with active or convalescent COVID-19. Both conserved end residues are part of each CDR3. The D gene is left open where the match is weak. Expanded clones are given a class, and other clones once, few, many or no size at all.

j_call v_call d_call clone_size cdr3_aa cdr3_nt
TRBJ1-3 TRBV19 TRBD1 - CASSIDGDRRNTIYF TGTGCCAGTAGTATAGACGGGGACAGAAGAAACACCATATATTTT
TRBJ1-1 TRBV19 - - CASIRARGAPEAFF TGTGCCAGTATCCGGGCTAGGGGCGCGCCCGAAGCTTTCTTT
TRBJ1-2 TRBV21-1 - - CASPKGASGTF TGTGCCAGCCCAAAAGGGGCCTCCGGCACCTTC
TRBJ1-5 TRBV7-9 - - CASSQGEGNQPQHF TGTGCCAGCAGCCAAGGTGAGGGCAATCAGCCCCAGCATTTT
TRBJ2-2 TRBV3-1/TRBV3-2 - - CASKLSSENTGELFF TGTGCCAGCAAACTATCTAGCGAGAACACCGGGGAGCTGTTTTTT
TRBJ2-2 TRBV24-1 TRBD1 - CATTGTGTGELFF TGTGCCACCACCGGGACAGGGACCGGGGAGCTGTTTTTT
TRBJ2-2 TRBV4-2 - - CASSQHPPRGDGGTGELFF TGTGCCAGCAGCCAACACCCCCCCAGGGGAGACGGGGGGACCGGGGAGCTGTTTTTT
TRBJ1-3 TRBV5-4 - - CASSKADVGNTIYF TGTGCCAGCAGCAAAGCGGATGTGGGAAACACCATATATTTT
TRBJ2-1 TRBV27 TRBD1 - CASSPFSLGTGEGNEQFF TGTGCCAGCAGTCCATTCTCCTTGGGGACAGGGGAGGGCAATGAGCAGTTCTTC
TRBJ2-2 TRBV11-1 - - CASSPTENTGELFF TGTGCCAGCAGCCCAACAGAGAACACCGGGGAGCTGTTTTTT
TRBJ1-2 TRBV19 - - CASSMASYGYTF TGTGCCAGTAGTATGGCCAGCTATGGCTACACCTTC
TRBJ1-5 TRBV2 TRBD1 - CASRAPGTGSNQPQHF TGTGCCAGCAGAGCTCCCGGGACAGGGAGCAATCAGCCCCAGCATTTT
TRBJ1-1 TRBV18 TRBD1 - CASSPPIQGARARNTEAFF TGTGCCAGCTCACCACCGATTCAGGGGGCTAGGGCAAGGAACACTGAAGCTTTCTTT
TRBJ2-1 TRBV28 TRBD2 - CASSLFRNHLAGSYNEQFF TGTGCCAGCAGTTTATTCCGTAACCACCTAGCGGGCTCCTACAATGAGCAGTTCTTC
TRBJ2-7 TRBV11-2 TRBD2 - CASSLVRDYAYEQYF TGTGCCAGCAGCTTAGTCCGGGACTACGCTTACGAGCAGTACTTC
TRBJ2-4 TRBV7-9 TRBD1 - CASSRTGENIQYF TGTGCCAGCAGCCGTACAGGGGAAAACATTCAGTACTTC
TRBJ1-1 TRBV7-9 - - CASSKLGGRPNTEAFF TGTGCCAGCAGCAAACTTGGGGGCAGACCGAACACTGAAGCTTTCTTT
TRBJ1-6 TRBV7-9 TRBD1 - CASSRTGGNSPLHF TGTGCCAGCAGTCGGACAGGGGGGAATTCACCCCTCCACTTT
TRBJ2-7 TRBV6-2/TRBV6-3 TRBD2 - CASSSASGRANEQYF TGTGCCAGCAGTTCTGCTAGCGGGAGGGCCAACGAGCAGTACTTC
TRBJ2-1 TRBV7-2 TRBD1 - CASSSVFGQGGQQFF TGTGCCAGCAGCTCAGTATTCGGACAGGGCGGGCAGCAGTTCTTC
TRBJ1-2 TRBV5-6 - - CASSTDTLFNYGYTF TGTGCCAGCAGCACCGACACTCTTTTTAACTATGGCTACACCTTC
TRBJ2-3 TRBV4-3 - - CASSQDKGVGTDTQYF TGCGCCAGCAGCCAAGATAAGGGGGTAGGCACAGATACGCAGTATTTT
TRBJ1-6 TRBV10-3 TRBD1 - CAISGGQNSPLHF TGTGCCATCAGTGGGGGACAGAATTCACCCCTCCACTTT
TRBJ2-5 TRBV24-1 TRBD2 - CATSDSRNSGSKETQYF TGTGCCACCAGTGATTCGAGAAATAGCGGGAGTAAGGAGACCCAGTACTTC
TRBJ1-3 TRBV4-3 - once CASSQGFRDSYSGNTIYF TGCGCCAGCAGCCAAGGTTTTCGAGACTCCTACTCTGGAAACACCATATATTTT
TRBJ1-6 TRBV2 - - CASSRDTGSPLHF TGTGCCAGCTCCCGGGACACCGGGTCACCCCTCCACTTT